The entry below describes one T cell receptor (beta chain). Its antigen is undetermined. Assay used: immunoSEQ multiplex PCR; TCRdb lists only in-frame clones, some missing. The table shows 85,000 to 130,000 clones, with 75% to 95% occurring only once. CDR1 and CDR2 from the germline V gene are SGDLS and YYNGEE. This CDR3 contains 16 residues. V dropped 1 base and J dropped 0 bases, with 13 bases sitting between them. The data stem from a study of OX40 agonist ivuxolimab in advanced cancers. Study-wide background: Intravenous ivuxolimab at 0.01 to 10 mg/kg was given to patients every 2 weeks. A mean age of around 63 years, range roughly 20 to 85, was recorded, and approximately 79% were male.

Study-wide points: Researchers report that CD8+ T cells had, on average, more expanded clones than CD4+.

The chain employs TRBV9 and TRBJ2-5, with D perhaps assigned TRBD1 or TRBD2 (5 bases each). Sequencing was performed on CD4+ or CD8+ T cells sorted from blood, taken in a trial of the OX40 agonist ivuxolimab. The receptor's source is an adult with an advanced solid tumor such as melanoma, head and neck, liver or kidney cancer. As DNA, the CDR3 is TGTGCCAGCAGCGTAAGTTCGGGACCCTACCAAGAGACCCAGTACTTC. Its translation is CASSVSSGPYQETQYF.